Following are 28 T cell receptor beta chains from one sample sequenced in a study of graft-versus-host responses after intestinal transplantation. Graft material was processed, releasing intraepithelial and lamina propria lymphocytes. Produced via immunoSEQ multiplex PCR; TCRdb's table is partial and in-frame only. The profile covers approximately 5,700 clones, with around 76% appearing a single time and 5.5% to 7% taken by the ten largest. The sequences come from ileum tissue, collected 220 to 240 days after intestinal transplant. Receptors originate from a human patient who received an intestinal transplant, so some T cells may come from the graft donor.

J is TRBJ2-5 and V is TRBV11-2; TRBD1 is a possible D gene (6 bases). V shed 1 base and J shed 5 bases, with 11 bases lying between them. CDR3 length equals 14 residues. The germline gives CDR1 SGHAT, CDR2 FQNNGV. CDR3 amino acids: CASSLGGQGETQYF. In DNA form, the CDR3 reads TGTGCCAGCAGCTTAGGCGGGCAGGGGGAGACCCAGTACTTC.

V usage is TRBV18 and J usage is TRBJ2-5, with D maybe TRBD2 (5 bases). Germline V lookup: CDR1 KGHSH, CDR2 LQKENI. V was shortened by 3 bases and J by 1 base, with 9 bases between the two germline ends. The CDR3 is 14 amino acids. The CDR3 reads CASSPRTRQETQYF. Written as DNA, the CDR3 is TGTGCCAGCTCACCGAGGACTCGCCAAGAGACCCAGTACTTC.

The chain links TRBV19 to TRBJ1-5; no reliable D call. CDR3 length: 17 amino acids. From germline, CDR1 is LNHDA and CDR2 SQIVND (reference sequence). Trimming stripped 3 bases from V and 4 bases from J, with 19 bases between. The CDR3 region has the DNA TGTGCCAGTAGTATTCGAGTCCAGCAAAGAACAAATCAGCCCCAGCATTTT. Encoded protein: CASSIRVQQRTNQPQHF. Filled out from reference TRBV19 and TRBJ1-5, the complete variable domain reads DGGITQSPKYLFRKEGQNVTLSCEQNLNHDAMYWYRQDPGQGLRLIYYSQIVNDFQKGDIAEGYSVSREKKESFPLTVTSAQKNPTAFYLCASSIRVQQRTNQPQHFGDGTRLSIL.

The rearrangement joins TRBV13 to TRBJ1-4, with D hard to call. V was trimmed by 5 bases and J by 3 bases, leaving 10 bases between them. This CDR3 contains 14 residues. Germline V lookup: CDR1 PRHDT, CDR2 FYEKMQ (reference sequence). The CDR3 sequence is CASSPGASNEKLFF. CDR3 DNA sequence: TGTGCCAGCAGCCCTGGAGCCTCTAATGAAAAACTGTTTTTT.

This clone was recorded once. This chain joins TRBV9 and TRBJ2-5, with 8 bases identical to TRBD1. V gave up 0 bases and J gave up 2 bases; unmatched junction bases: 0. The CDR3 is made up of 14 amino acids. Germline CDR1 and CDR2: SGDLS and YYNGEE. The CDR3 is CASSVDRGQETQYF. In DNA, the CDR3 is TGTGCCAGCAGCGTAGACAGGGGGCAAGAGACCCAGTACTTC.

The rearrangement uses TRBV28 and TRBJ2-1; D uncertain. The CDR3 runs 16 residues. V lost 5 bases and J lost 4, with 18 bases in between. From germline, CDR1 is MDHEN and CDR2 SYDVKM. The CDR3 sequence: CASSPSGPYRYNEQFF. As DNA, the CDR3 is TGTGCCAGCAGTCCCTCGGGCCCCTACAGATACAATGAGCAGTTCTTC.

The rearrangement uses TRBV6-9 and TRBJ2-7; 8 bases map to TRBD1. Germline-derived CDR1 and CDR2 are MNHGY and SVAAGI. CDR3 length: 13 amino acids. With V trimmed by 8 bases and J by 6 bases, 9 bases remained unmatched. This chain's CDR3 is CASGRTGRGEQYF. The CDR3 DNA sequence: TGTGCCAGCGGGAGGACAGGGCGCGGCGAGCAGTACTTC.

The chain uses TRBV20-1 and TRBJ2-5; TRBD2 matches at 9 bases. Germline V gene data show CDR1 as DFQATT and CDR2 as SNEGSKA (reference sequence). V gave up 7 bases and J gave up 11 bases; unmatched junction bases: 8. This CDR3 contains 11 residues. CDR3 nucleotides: TGCAGTGTCCCGCGGGGGGGGGAGCAGTACTTC. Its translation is CSVPRGGEQYF.

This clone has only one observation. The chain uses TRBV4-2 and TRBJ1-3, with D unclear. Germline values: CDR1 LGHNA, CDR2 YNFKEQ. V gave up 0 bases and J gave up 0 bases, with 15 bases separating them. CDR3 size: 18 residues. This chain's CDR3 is CASSQDPPSPSSGNTIYF. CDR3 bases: TGTGCCAGCAGCCAAGACCCCCCCAGCCCCTCCTCTGGAAACACCATATATTTT.

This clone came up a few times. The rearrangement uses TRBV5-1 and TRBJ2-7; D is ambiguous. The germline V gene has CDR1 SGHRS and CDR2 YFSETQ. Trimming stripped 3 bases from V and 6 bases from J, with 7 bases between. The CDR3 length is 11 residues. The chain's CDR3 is CASSWGSEQYF. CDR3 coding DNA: TGCGCCAGCAGCTGGGGTTCCGAGCAGTACTTC.

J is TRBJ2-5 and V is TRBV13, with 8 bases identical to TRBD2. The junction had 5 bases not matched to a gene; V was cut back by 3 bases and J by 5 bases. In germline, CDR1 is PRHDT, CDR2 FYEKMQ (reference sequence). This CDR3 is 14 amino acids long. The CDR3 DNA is TGTGCCAGCAGCTTTAGCGGGGCGAGGGAGACCCAGTACTTC. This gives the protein CASSFSGARETQYF.

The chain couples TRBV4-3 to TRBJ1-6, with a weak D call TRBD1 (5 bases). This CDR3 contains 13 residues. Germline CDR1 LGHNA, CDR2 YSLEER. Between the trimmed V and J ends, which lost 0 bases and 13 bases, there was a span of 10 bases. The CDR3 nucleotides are TGCGCCAGCAGCCAAGAAGACAGAACTCCCCTCCACTTT. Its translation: CASSQEDRTPLHF.

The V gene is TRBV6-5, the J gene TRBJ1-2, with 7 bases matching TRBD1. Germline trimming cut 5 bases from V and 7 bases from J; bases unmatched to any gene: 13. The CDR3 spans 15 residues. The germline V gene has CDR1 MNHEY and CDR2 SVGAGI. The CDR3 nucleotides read TGTGCCAGCAGTAAGGGAGGAGGGGGCGGTTCTGGCTACACCTTC. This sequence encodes CASSKGGGGGSGYTF.

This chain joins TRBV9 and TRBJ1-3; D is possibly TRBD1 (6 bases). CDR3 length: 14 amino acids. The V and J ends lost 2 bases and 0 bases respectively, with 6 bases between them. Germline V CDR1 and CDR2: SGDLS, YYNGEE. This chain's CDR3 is CASSVGHSGNTIYF. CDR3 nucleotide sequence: TGTGCCAGCAGCGTGGGACACTCTGGAAACACCATATATTTT.

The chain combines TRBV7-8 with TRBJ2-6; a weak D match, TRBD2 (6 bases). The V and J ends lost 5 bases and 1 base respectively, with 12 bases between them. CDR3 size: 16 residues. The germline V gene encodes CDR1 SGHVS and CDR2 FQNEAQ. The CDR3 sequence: CASSPERGSGANVLTF. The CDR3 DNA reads TGTGCCAGCAGCCCCGAACGGGGGTCTGGGGCCAACGTCCTGACTTTC.

The CDR3 DNA is TGCAGCGTTGAAGGGCAGGGTGCGGGGGCCAACGTCCTGACTTTC. This encodes CSVEGQGAGANVLTF. This chain joins TRBV29-1 and TRBJ2-6; a weak D match, TRBD1 (5 bases). The ends were cut back, 1 base at V and 4 bases at J, with 11 bases in the middle. The CDR3 sequence is 15 residues long. Germline CDR1 reads SQVTM; CDR2 reads ANQGSEA.

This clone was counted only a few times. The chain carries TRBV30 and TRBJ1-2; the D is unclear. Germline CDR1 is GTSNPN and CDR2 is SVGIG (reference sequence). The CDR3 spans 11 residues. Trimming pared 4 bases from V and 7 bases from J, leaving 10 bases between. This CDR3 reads CAWTLEGGYTF. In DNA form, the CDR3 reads TGTGCCTGGACCCTGGAGGGTGGCTACACCTTC.

The CDR3 loop reads CASSGGVRGAGELFF. DNA of the CDR3: TGCGCCAGCAGCGGCGGGGTGAGGGGGGCCGGGGAGCTGTTTTTT. The rearrangement uses TRBV5-1 and TRBJ2-2; D is tentatively TRBD1 or TRBD2 (6 bases each). The V end was cut by 4 bases, the J end by 6 bases, with 16 bases between. There are 15 residues in the CDR3. From germline, CDR1 is SGHRS and CDR2 YFSETQ.

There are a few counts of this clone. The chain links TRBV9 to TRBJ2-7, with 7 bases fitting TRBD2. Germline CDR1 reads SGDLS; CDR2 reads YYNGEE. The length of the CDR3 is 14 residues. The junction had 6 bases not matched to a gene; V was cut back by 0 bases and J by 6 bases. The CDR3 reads CASSVAGGWGEQYF. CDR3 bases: TGTGCCAGCAGCGTAGCCGGGGGGTGGGGCGAGCAGTACTTC.

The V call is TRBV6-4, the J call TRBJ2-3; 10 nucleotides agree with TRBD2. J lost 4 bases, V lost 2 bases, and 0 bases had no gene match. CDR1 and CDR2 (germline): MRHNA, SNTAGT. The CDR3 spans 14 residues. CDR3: CASSDSGGADTQYF. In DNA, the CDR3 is TGTGCCAGCAGTGACAGCGGGGGGGCAGATACGCAGTATTTT.

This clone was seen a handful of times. CDR3 in DNA: TGTGCCAGCAGCCCGGACAGGGTTAGGGAAAAACTGTTTTTT. It specifies CASSPDRVREKLFF. The chain has TRBV7-9 and TRBJ1-4; 8 bases align to TRBD1. The V segment lost 5 bases and the J segment 8 bases; nucleotides outside the gene matches: 7. Germline values: CDR1 SEHNR, CDR2 FQNEAQ (reference sequence). This CDR3 spans 14 amino acids.

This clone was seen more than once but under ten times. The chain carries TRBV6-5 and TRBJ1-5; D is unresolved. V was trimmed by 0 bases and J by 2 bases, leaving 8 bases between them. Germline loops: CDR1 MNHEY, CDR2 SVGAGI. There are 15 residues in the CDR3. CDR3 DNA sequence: TGTGCCAGCAGTTACTCGTCTGAGGGCAATCAGCCCCAGCATTTT. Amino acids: CASSYSSEGNQPQHF.

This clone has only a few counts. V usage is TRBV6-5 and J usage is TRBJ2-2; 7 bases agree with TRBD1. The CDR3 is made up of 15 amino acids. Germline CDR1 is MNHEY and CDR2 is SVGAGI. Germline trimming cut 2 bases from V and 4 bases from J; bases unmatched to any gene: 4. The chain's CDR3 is CASSYRGRGTGELFF. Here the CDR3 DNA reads TGTGCCAGCAGTTACAGGGGGCGCGGCACCGGGGAGCTGTTTTTT.

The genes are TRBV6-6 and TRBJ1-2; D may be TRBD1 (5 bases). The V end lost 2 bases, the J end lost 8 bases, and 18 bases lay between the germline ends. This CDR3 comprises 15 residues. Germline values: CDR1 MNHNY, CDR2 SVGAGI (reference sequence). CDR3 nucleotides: TGTGCCAGCAGTTACGGGACGGAATACTATGGAGGCTACACCTTC. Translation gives CASSYGTEYYGGYTF.

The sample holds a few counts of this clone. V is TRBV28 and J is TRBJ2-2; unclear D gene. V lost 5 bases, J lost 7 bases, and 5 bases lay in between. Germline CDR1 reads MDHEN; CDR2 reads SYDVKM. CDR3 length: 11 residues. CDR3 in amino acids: CASSGYGELFF. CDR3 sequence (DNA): TGTGCCAGCAGTGGGTACGGGGAGCTGTTTTTT.

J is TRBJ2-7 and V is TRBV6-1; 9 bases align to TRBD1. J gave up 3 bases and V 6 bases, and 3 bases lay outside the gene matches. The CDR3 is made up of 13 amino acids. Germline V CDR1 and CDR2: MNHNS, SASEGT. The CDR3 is CASRATGGYEQYF. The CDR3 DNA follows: TGTGCCAGCAGGGCGACAGGGGGCTACGAGCAGTACTTC.

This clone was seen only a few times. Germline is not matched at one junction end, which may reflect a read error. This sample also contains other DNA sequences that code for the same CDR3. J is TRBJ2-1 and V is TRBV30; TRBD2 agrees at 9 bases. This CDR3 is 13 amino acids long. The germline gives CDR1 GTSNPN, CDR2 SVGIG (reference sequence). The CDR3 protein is CAWSLAGVGEQFF. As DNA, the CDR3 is TGCGCCTGGAGTTTAGCGGGGGTCGGTGAGCAGTTCTTC.

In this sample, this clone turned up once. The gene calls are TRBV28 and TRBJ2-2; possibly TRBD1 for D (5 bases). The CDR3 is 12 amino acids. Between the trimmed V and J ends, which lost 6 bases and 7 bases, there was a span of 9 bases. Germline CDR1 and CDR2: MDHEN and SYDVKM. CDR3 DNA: TGTGCCAGCAGACCAGGGAACGGGGAGCTGTTTTTT. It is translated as CASRPGNGELFF.